At least ten counts were recorded for the clone carrying this TCR beta chain. What it binds is unknown. This record comes from a study of neurological immune-mediated disorders. Whole-study results and caveats: When the repertoires were grouped phylogenetically, those of 18 of the 34 multiple sclerosis patients came together in a single cluster of related CDR3 sequences, which points to a possible repertoire-level signature.

MiXCR, applied by TCRdb to the 5' RACE reads, yields one record per CDR3 protein. The repertoire includes about 74,000 distinct CDR3 sequences, around 5.2% of them detected once, and about 8% sits in the top ten. The unsorted libraries were made from 2 million PBMCs kept at -80 C. Sequencing was done on a sample of PBMCs. The source of this sequence is a man aged 18-30 years with multiple sclerosis.

CDR3 loop: CASSLVTSGYNEQFF. The DNA for the CDR3 is TGCGCCAGCAGCTTGGTCACTAGCGGATACAATGAGCAGTTCTTC. This chain uses TRBV5-1 with TRBJ2-1; TRBD2 aligns across 8 bases. Trimming at V came to 0 bases and at J to 4 bases, leaving 3 bases not matched to a gene. This CDR3 spans 15 amino acids. Germline loops: CDR1 SGHRS, CDR2 YFSETQ.